The next 30 T cell receptor beta chains were all read from a single sample in a study of blood T cell repertoires in COVID-19. Only in-frame clones appear in the TCRdb table, and some are missing; sequencing was by immunoSEQ multiplex PCR. This repertoire shows about 68,000 clones, 84% found once; its top ten account for about 10%. Sequencing input: peripheral blood. The receptors come from a man in his forties or fifties with active COVID-19.

This clone was seen only a few times. The rearrangement uses TRBV7-2 and TRBJ2-7; 7 positions agree with TRBD1. The V gene end was trimmed by 11 bases and the J gene end by 1 base; junction bases not matched to a gene: 5. CDR1 is SGHTA, CDR2 FQGNSA, per germline. The CDR3 totals 12 residues. The CDR3 coding sequence is TGTGCCTCGGCGGACAGGTCCTACGAGCAGTACTTC. Protein: CASADRSYEQYF.

This rearrangement joins TRBV7-6 to TRBJ2-7, with D tentatively TRBD2 (6 bases). Trimming removed 1 base from V and 2 bases from J, with 12 bases in between. The germline V gene encodes CDR1 SGHVS and CDR2 FNYEAQ. The CDR3 is made up of 15 amino acids. The CDR3 nucleotides read TGTGCCAGCAGCTTAGGTAGCGGCCCAGCCTACGAGCAGTACTTC. It encodes CASSLGSGPAYEQYF.

The chain combines TRBV2 with TRBJ2-3; D might be TRBD1 (6 bases). Germline V gives CDR1 SNHLY, CDR2 FYNNEI. The CDR3 spans 15 residues. Between the trimmed V and J ends, which lost 7 bases and 2 bases, there was a span of 16 bases. As DNA, the CDR3 is TGTGCCAGCAATCTCAGGGGCGCTCACACAGATACGCAGTATTTT. Protein: CASNLRGAHTDTQYF.

This clone was counted only a few times. The chain has TRBV27 and TRBJ2-7; TRBD2 matches 10 bases. J was trimmed by 0 bases and V by 1 base; bases with no gene match: 9. Germline assignment: CDR1 MNHEY and CDR2 SMNVEV (reference sequence). CDR3 length: 18 amino acids. CDR3 in amino acids: CASSLWASGGLSSYEQYF. For the CDR3, the DNA is TGTGCCAGCAGTTTATGGGCTAGCGGGGGCCTTAGCTCCTACGAGCAGTACTTC.

The V call is TRBV2, the J call TRBJ2-1; D remains ambiguous. The CDR3 covers 11 residues. Deletions cut 5 bases from V and 10 bases from J, with 9 bases between. Germline CDR1 and CDR2: SNHLY and FYNNEI. CDR3 coding DNA: TGTGCCAGCAGTTTGTCCGAGGAGCAGTTCTTC. It yields the protein CASSLSEEQFF.

CDR3 in DNA: TGTGCCAGCAGCTTAGTAGGTTCCAGGGGTTACGAGCAGTACTTC. Translating gives CASSLVGSRGYEQYF. The V call is TRBV7-9, the J call TRBJ2-7; weak D call: TRBD1 (6 bases). Deletions cut 1 base from V and 4 bases from J, with 14 bases between. CDR1 is SEHNR and CDR2 is FQNEAQ in the germline V gene (reference sequence). The CDR3 runs 15 residues.

The rearrangement joins TRBV7-6 to TRBJ2-2, with 7 nucleotides matching TRBD1. V lost 0 bases and J lost 4; bases outside the gene matches: 5. This CDR3 region has 16 residues. Per the germline V gene, CDR1 is SGHVS and CDR2 is FNYEAQ. This chain's CDR3 is CASSLALGTVTGELFF. The CDR3 DNA is TGTGCCAGCAGCTTAGCGCTAGGGACAGTCACCGGGGAGCTGTTTTTT.

The chain links TRBV27 to TRBJ2-7; 7 nucleotides match TRBD1. Germline lookup yields CDR1 MNHEY and CDR2 SMNVEV (reference sequence). V was clipped by 5 bases and J by 2 bases; unmatched bases: 6. The CDR3 totals 14 residues. Here the CDR3 reads CASSKTGSAYEQYF. The CDR3, as DNA: TGTGCCAGCAGTAAGACAGGGTCTGCCTACGAGCAGTACTTC.

V gene TRBV19 combines with J gene TRBJ1-5; D is unresolved. CDR3 length equals 16 residues. Germline V gives CDR1 LNHDA, CDR2 SQIVND (reference sequence). V was shortened by 11 bases and J by 5 bases, with 25 bases between the two germline ends. The CDR3 protein is CASSRGRAWLDQPQHF. The CDR3 DNA reads TGTGCCTCGTCCCGGGGTAGGGCCTGGTTGGATCAGCCCCAGCATTTT.

The chain employs TRBV5-1 and TRBJ2-1, with 11 bases that match TRBD2. V dropped 4 bases and J dropped 6; count of bases not matched to a gene: 3. CDR3 length: 14 residues. CDR1 SGHRS and CDR2 YFSETQ come from the germline V gene. Written as DNA, the CDR3 is TGCGCCAGCAGCCAGACTAGCGGGGTCAATGAGCAGTTCTTC. It encodes CASSQTSGVNEQFF.

The chain joins TRBV6-5 to TRBJ2-2; 7 nucleotides match TRBD1. The CDR3 loop spans 15 amino acids. After removal of 7 bases from V and 0 bases from J, the junction contained 5 bases not matched to a gene. Per the germline V gene, CDR1 is MNHEY and CDR2 is SVGAGI. For the CDR3, the DNA is TGTGCCAGCATGGTACAGGGGTCGAACACCGGGGAGCTGTTTTTT. Translated, it gives CASMVQGSNTGELFF.

This clone was picked up one time. The chain has TRBV5-1 and TRBJ2-1; 9 nucleotides align to TRBD1. Germline V gene sequence: CDR1 SGHRS, CDR2 YFSETQ. The CDR3 contains 16 residues. Trimming removed 0 bases from V and 3 bases from J; junction bases left unmatched: 4. As DNA, the CDR3 is TGCGCCAGCAGCTTGGATGGGACAGGGCTCTACAATGAGCAGTTCTTC. It specifies CASSLDGTGLYNEQFF. The entire variable domain, with the rest obtained from reference TRBV5-1 and TRBJ2-1, is as follows: KAGVTQTPRYLIKTRGQQVTLSCSPISGHRSVSWYQQTPGQGLQFLFEYFSETQRNKGNFPGRFSGRQFSNSRSEMNVSTLELGDSALYLCASSLDGTGLYNEQFFGPGTRLTVL.

J is TRBJ2-2 and V is TRBV4-2; TRBD2 is a possible D gene (6 bases). CDR1 is LGHNA, CDR2 YNFKEQ, per germline. V lost 3 bases and J lost 3, with 14 bases in between. The CDR3 covers 16 residues. This CDR3 reads CASSQIERAHTGELFF. For the CDR3, the DNA is TGTGCCAGCAGCCAGATTGAGCGGGCCCACACCGGGGAGCTGTTTTTT.

The rearrangement joins TRBV2 to TRBJ2-2, with 7 bases aligning to TRBD1. Germline loops: CDR1 SNHLY, CDR2 FYNNEI. V shed 9 bases, J shed 0 bases, and the junction held 4 bases outside the gene matches. CDR3 length: 14 residues. The chain's CDR3 is CASRDSPNTGELFF. The CDR3 coding sequence is TGTGCCAGTCGGGACAGCCCGAACACCGGGGAGCTGTTTTTT.

The V and J genes are TRBV10-3 and TRBJ2-7; D perhaps matches TRBD1 (5 bases). The CDR3 totals 16 residues. Trimming shortened V by 2 bases and J by 5 bases, and 19 bases separated the two germline ends. Germline-derived CDR1 and CDR2 are ENHRY and SYGVKD. In DNA, the CDR3 is TGTGCCATCAGTGAGCCTAGGGGCCTAGATGGCGACGAGCAGTACTTC. It specifies CAISEPRGLDGDEQYF.

This clone is termed medium-sized (0.01 to 0.1%). The chain employs TRBV3-1 (or the pseudogene TRBV3-2) and TRBJ2-7, with D possibly TRBD2 on 6 matching bases. The ends were cut back, 7 bases at V and 1 base at J, with 14 bases in the middle. Looked up from germline, CDR1 is LGHDT and CDR2 is YNNKEL (reference sequence). This CDR3 has 14 residues. This CDR3 is CASKWSGGSYEQYF. CDR3 nucleotides: TGTGCCAGCAAGTGGTCCGGAGGGTCCTACGAGCAGTACTTC.

The chain couples TRBV4-2 to TRBJ2-3; 9 bases agree with TRBD2. Losses at the gene ends were 0 bases for V and 5 bases for J; bases not matched to a gene: 6. From germline, CDR1 is LGHNA and CDR2 YNFKEQ. The CDR3 extends over 16 amino acids. CDR3 coding DNA: TGTGCCAGCAGCCAAGATCATAGCGGGAGAGGAGATACGCAGTATTTT. Its protein is CASSQDHSGRGDTQYF.

The V and J genes are TRBV7-2 and TRBJ2-3, with 16 positions matching TRBD2. With 6 bases clipped from V and 2 bases from J, the junction kept 8 bases outside the gene matches. This CDR3 spans 18 amino acids. CDR1 SGHTA and CDR2 FQGNSA come from the germline V gene. DNA for the CDR3: TGTGCCAGCAGTTCCCCGGGACTAGCGGGGGGGCCCACAGATACGCAGTATTTT. It encodes CASSSPGLAGGPTDTQYF.

About this clone itself: An end of the junction does not agree with germline; a read error may underlie this. The chain has TRBV6-5 and TRBJ1-1; TRBD1 is a possible D gene (5 bases). The CDR3 sequence is 10 residues long. Germline V CDR1 and CDR2: MNHEY, SVGAGI. CDR3 sequence reads: CASSQRDFVF. Here the CDR3 DNA reads TGTGCCAGCAGCCAAAGGGACTTTGTATTT.

The chain recombines TRBV19 with TRBJ2-3, with 10 bases matching TRBD1. V lost 4 bases and J lost 5; bases outside the gene matches: 9. Germline V gives CDR1 LNHDA, CDR2 SQIVND (reference sequence). The CDR3 sequence is 16 residues long. Written as DNA, the CDR3 is TGTGCCAGTAGTAGCCGGGACAGGGGCTTGGTAGATACGCAGTATTTT. This translates into CASSSRDRGLVDTQYF.

This rearrangement joins TRBV19 to TRBJ1-2; 7 bases are shared with TRBD1. After removal of 3 bases from V and 0 bases from J, the junction contained 7 bases not matched to a gene. Per the germline V gene, CDR1 is LNHDA and CDR2 is SQIVND (reference sequence). This CDR3 is 16 amino acids long. The CDR3 nucleotides are TGTGCCAGTAGTATTACAGGGGCGCGAGCTAACTATGGCTACACCTTC. The encoded protein is CASSITGARANYGYTF.

The V call is TRBV19, the J call TRBJ1-2; 9 nucleotides agree with TRBD1. The ends lost 3 bases at V and 4 bases at J; junction bases unmatched: 3. The CDR3 length is 14 residues. Per the germline V gene, CDR1 is LNHDA and CDR2 is SQIVND (reference sequence). The CDR3 loop is CASSMDRGSYGYTF. In DNA, the CDR3 is TGTGCCAGTAGTATGGACAGGGGATCCTATGGCTACACCTTC.

This chain connects TRBV30 to TRBJ2-1, with D uncertain. The CDR3 length is 13 residues. V was cut by 2 bases and J by 8 bases, with 13 bases left in between. In germline, CDR1 is GTSNPN, CDR2 SVGIG (reference sequence). The CDR3 nucleotides are TGTGCCTGGAGTCTCGACCTAGGCGATGAGCAGTTCTTC. Its protein is CAWSLDLGDEQFF.

This sequence joins TRBV30 and TRBJ2-7; 8 nucleotides align to TRBD1. J lost 7 bases, V lost 5 bases, and 4 bases had no gene match. CDR3 length: 11 amino acids. CDR1 and CDR2 from the germline V gene are GTSNPN and SVGIG (reference sequence). DNA of the CDR3: TGTGCCTGGGACAGGGGAGAAGAGCAGTACTTC. Translated: CAWDRGEEQYF.

This sequence joins TRBV3-1 (or the pseudogene TRBV3-2) and TRBJ1-2, with D unresolved. Germline V gene data show CDR1 as LGHDT and CDR2 as YNNKEL (reference sequence). V was clipped by 3 bases and J by 4 bases, with 3 bases between them. The CDR3 contains 11 residues. The CDR3 coding sequence is TGTGCCAGCAGCCAGGCCTATGGCTACACCTTC. It specifies CASSQAYGYTF.

This chain uses TRBV7-9 with TRBJ2-5; 13 bases line up with TRBD2. This CDR3 has 16 residues. Trimming at V came to 5 bases and at J to 0 bases, leaving 3 bases not matched to a gene. Germline V lookup: CDR1 SEHNR, CDR2 FQNEAQ (reference sequence). Written as DNA, the CDR3 is TGTGCCAGCAGCACGGGACTAGCGGGACACCAAGAGACCCAGTACTTC. The encoded protein is CASSTGLAGHQETQYF. The full variable domain, in which reference TRBV7-9 and TRBJ2-5 provide the parts outside the CDR3, is DTGVSQNPRHKITKRGQNVTFRCDPISEHNRLYWYRQTLGQGPEFLTYFQNEAQLEKSRLLSDRFSAERPKGSFSTLEIQRTEQGDSAMYLCASSTGLAGHQETQYFGPGTRLLVL.

The V call is TRBV7-2, the J call TRBJ2-3, with D possibly being TRBD1 (5 bases). Trimming left V 0 bases short and J 2 bases short, with 12 bases between. The length of the CDR3 is 16 residues. CDR1 is SGHTA and CDR2 is FQGNSA in the germline V gene. CDR3 protein: CASSLAHRGTTDTQYF. The DNA of the CDR3 is TGTGCCAGCAGCTTAGCTCATAGGGGAACCACAGATACGCAGTATTTT.

J is TRBJ2-3 and V is TRBV7-7, with 13 bases lining up with TRBD2. This CDR3 is built from 15 residues. The V gene end was trimmed by 3 bases and the J gene end by 4 bases; junction bases not matched to a gene: 1. Germline loops: CDR1 SSHAT, CDR2 FNYEAQ (reference sequence). CDR3 amino acids: CASSLGLAGSDTQYF. Written as DNA, the CDR3 is TGTGCCAGCAGCTTGGGACTAGCGGGGTCAGATACGCAGTATTTT.

The chain employs TRBV14 and TRBJ2-7; TRBD2 is a possible D gene (5 bases). This CDR3 is 15 amino acids long. The V end was cut by 7 bases, the J end by 1 base, with 17 bases between. Looked up from germline, CDR1 is SGHDN and CDR2 is FVKESK. This CDR3 is CASTTCPGGSYEQYF. CDR3 sequence (DNA): TGTGCCAGCACCACCTGTCCGGGCGGGTCCTACGAGCAGTACTTC.

The chain links TRBV19 to TRBJ2-2; TRBD1 might be the D (6 bases). Trimming cost V 4 bases and J 0 bases, with 12 bases left between them. The CDR3 covers 16 residues. The germline V gene has CDR1 LNHDA and CDR2 SQIVND (reference sequence). The CDR3 DNA reads TGTGCCAGTAGTAAAGGACAGACCTCGAACACCGGGGAGCTGTTTTTT. Translated, it gives CASSKGQTSNTGELFF.